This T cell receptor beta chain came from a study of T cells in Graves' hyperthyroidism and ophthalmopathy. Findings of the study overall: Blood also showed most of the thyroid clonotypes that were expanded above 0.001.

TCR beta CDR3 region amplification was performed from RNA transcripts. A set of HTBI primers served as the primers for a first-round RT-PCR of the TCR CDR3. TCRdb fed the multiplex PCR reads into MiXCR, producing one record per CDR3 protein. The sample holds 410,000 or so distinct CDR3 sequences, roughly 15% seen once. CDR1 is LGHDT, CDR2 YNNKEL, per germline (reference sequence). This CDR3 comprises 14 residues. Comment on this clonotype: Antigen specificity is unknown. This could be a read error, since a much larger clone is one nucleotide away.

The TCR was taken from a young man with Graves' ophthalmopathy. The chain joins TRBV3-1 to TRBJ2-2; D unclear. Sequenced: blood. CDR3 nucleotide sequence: TGTGCCAGGAGCCAAGTCCGGAACACCGGGGAGCTGTTTTTT. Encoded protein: CARSQVRNTGELFF.